One sample yielded the 19 T cell receptor beta chains listed below, sequenced in a study of blood T cell repertoires in COVID-19. Assay: immunoSEQ multiplex PCR; the TCRdb copy retains only in-frame clones and omits some. The repertoire includes about 300,000 clones, more than 75% of them detected once, and 1.3% sits in the top ten. Sequencing was carried out using peripheral blood. The receptors were sampled from a man between 65 and 80 years old with acute or convalescent COVID-19.

V usage is TRBV4-3 and J usage is TRBJ2-1, with D possibly matching TRBD2 (5 bases). V lost 0 bases to trimming and J lost 5 bases, with 11 bases between them. This CDR3 comprises 15 residues. Germline V gene lookup returns CDR1 LGHNA and CDR2 YSLEER. The DNA for the CDR3 is TGCGCCAGCAGCCAAGAAGCAGGTAGCGACAATGAGCAGTTCTTC. Encoded protein: CASSQEAGSDNEQFF.

This chain links TRBV2 with TRBJ2-1; D not resolved. The CDR3 is 13 residues long. Germline CDR1 SNHLY, CDR2 FYNNEI. V dropped 1 base and J dropped 6 bases, with 7 bases sitting between them. The CDR3 nucleotides are TGTGCCAGCAGTGAAGAGACTGGCAATGAGCAGTTCTTC. It specifies CASSEETGNEQFF.

In regard to this clone: Within the sample, other DNA sequences also encode this same CDR3. The chain has TRBV5-1 and TRBJ2-3, with 9 positions matching TRBD1. The CDR3 has 15 residues. Trimming removed 0 bases from V and 4 bases from J; junction bases left unmatched: 3. Per germline, CDR1 SGHRS and CDR2 YFSETQ. The CDR3 is CASSLGQGGPDTQYF. The CDR3, as DNA: TGCGCCAGCAGCTTGGGACAGGGGGGTCCAGATACGCAGTATTTT.

The gene calls are TRBV15 and TRBJ2-2; 8 nucleotides align to TRBD1. Germline V gene sequence: CDR1 LNHNV, CDR2 YYDKDF (reference sequence). This CDR3 has 15 residues. Trimming removed 5 bases from V and 13 bases from J; junction bases left unmatched: 15. The CDR3 is CATSSDREGRLGLFF. For the CDR3, the DNA is TGTGCCACCAGCTCGGACAGGGAAGGCCGGTTGGGGCTGTTTTTT.

The chain employs TRBV7-2 and TRBJ1-2; 8 bases line up with TRBD1. V lost 3 bases and J lost 8; bases outside the gene matches: 8. There are 14 residues in the CDR3. Germline V gives CDR1 SGHTA, CDR2 FQGNSA. The CDR3 nucleotides are TGTGCCAGCAGCTTGGACAGGGATAGCTTAGGCTACACCTTC. This encodes CASSLDRDSLGYTF.

This chain joins TRBV11-2 and TRBJ1-3; the D is unclear. CDR3 size: 14 residues. Deletions cut 7 bases from V and 8 bases from J, with 18 bases between. Germline lookup yields CDR1 SGHAT and CDR2 FQNNGV. CDR3 amino acids: CASTTRNNRDTIYF. CDR3 nucleotides: TGTGCCAGCACCACGAGGAATAATAGAGACACCATATATTTT. Full variable domain (rest looked up from reference TRBV11-2 and TRBJ1-3): EAGVAQSPRYKIIEKRQSVAFWCNPISGHATLYWYQQILGQGPKLLIQFQNNGVVDDSQLPKDRFSAERLKGVDSTLKIQPAKLEDSAVYLCASTTRNNRDTIYFGEGSWLTVV.

This chain joins TRBV18 and TRBJ1-3; unclear D gene. Looked up from germline, CDR1 is KGHSH and CDR2 is LQKENI. This CDR3 is built from 15 residues. V dropped 1 base and J dropped 0 bases, with 7 bases sitting between them. For the CDR3, the DNA is TGTGCCAGCTCACCACAAGTAGTCTCTGGAAACACCATATATTTT. Encoded protein: CASSPQVVSGNTIYF.

This sequence joins TRBV28 and TRBJ2-7; 9 nucleotides agree with TRBD1. Unmatched junction bases numbered 21, after V lost 5 bases and J lost 4 bases. Germline CDR1 is MDHEN and CDR2 is SYDVKM. The CDR3 length is 19 residues. The CDR3 bases are TGTGCCAGCAGTCCCAGTCCGGGACAGGGCTCATCCCTACTGTACGAGCAGTACTTC. This sequence encodes CASSPSPGQGSSLLYEQYF.

This chain connects TRBV28 to TRBJ2-5, with a possible D match to TRBD2 (6 bases). Deletions cut 1 base from V and 4 bases from J, with 13 bases between. CDR1 is MDHEN, CDR2 SYDVKM, per germline. CDR3 length: 15 residues. CDR3 sequence: CASSLSAGMGETQYF. The CDR3, as DNA: TGTGCCAGCAGTTTATCGGCGGGAATGGGAGAGACCCAGTACTTC.

The chain combines TRBV29-1 with TRBJ2-2, with 7 positions matching TRBD2. The CDR3 is made up of 11 amino acids. The germline V gene has CDR1 SQVTM and CDR2 ANQGSEA. With 7 bases clipped from V and 6 bases from J, the junction kept 2 bases outside the gene matches. For the CDR3, the DNA is TGCAGCGCTCGGGGGGCCGGGGAGCTGTTTTTT. Encoded protein: CSARGAGELFF.

The J gene is TRBJ1-1, the V gene TRBV9, with 8 bases that match TRBD1. Germline CDR1 and CDR2: SGDLS and YYNGEE. The CDR3 runs to 14 residues. The junction had 5 bases not matched to a gene; V was cut back by 2 bases and J by 5 bases. DNA for the CDR3: TGTGCCAGCAGCGTGGGCAGGGGGCGTACTGAAGCTTTCTTT. Translating it yields CASSVGRGRTEAFF.

The CDR3 region is CASSPGGPYEQYF. For the CDR3, the DNA is TGTGCCAGCAGTCCCGGAGGGCCCTACGAGCAGTACTTC. V and J are TRBV28 and TRBJ2-7, with D possibly matching TRBD2 (6 bases). The length of the CDR3 is 13 residues. V lost 5 bases and J 2 bases, leaving 10 bases between the germline ends. Germline V gene lookup returns CDR1 MDHEN and CDR2 SYDVKM.

The rearrangement links TRBV28 to TRBJ1-2; D remains ambiguous. Germline assignment: CDR1 MDHEN and CDR2 SYDVKM. V lost 6 bases and J lost 1, with 9 bases in between. The CDR3 is made up of 13 amino acids. The CDR3 sequence: CASSLPNNYGYTF. The CDR3 DNA reads TGTGCCAGCAGCCTCCCTAATAACTATGGCTACACCTTC.

The genes are TRBV5-4 and TRBJ2-2, with 7 bases lining up with TRBD2. After removal of 4 bases from V and 4 bases from J, the junction contained 13 bases not matched to a gene. CDR1 is SGHNT and CDR2 is YYREEE in the germline V gene (reference sequence). CDR3 length: 17 amino acids. This CDR3 is CASSPGLGLTSTGELFF. The CDR3 coding sequence is TGTGCCAGCAGCCCAGGACTAGGGCTCACTTCCACCGGGGAGCTGTTTTTT.

V is TRBV2 and J is TRBJ2-7; 8 positions agree with TRBD1. The CDR3 loop spans 14 amino acids. V trimming: 8 bases; J trimming: 0 bases; junction bases outside the gene matches: 6. CDR1 and CDR2 from the germline V gene are SNHLY and FYNNEI. The CDR3 DNA reads as TGTGCCAGCCATCCGGGACAGGCCTCCTACGAGCAGTACTTC. Amino acids: CASHPGQASYEQYF. Combining the CDR3 with reference TRBV2 and TRBJ2-7 gives the whole variable domain EPEVTQTPSHQVTQMGQEVILRCVPISNHLYFYWYRQILGQKVEFLVSFYNNEISEKSEIFDDQFSVERPDGSNFTLKIRSTKLEDSAMYFCASHPGQASYEQYFGPGTRLTVT.

This clone was seen just once. The chain is built from TRBV7-8 and TRBJ2-1; no clear D gene. This CDR3 is 14 amino acids long. Germline V gene sequence: CDR1 SGHVS, CDR2 FQNEAQ. Trimming took 5 bases from V and 1 from J, leaving 9 bases between them. The CDR3 bases are TGTGCCAGCAGCCCGAAGAGTTCCTACAATGAGCAGTTCTTC. Its translation: CASSPKSSYNEQFF.

The rearrangement uses TRBV6-2 or TRBV6-3 and TRBJ2-3; 12 bases are shared with TRBD2. V was pared by 2 bases and J by 3 bases, with 9 bases of the junction left unmatched. This CDR3 is built from 18 residues. Germline CDR1 and CDR2: MNHEY and SVGEGT. The CDR3 region is CASSYRSSGRGDTDTQYF. As DNA, the CDR3 is TGTGCCAGCAGTTACCGGTCTAGCGGGAGGGGCGATACAGATACGCAGTATTTT.

V gene TRBV28 combines with J gene TRBJ1-1; D unclear. CDR1 is MDHEN, CDR2 SYDVKM, per germline. This CDR3 region has 12 residues. Trimming pared 3 bases from V and 11 bases from J, leaving 13 bases between. The CDR3 bases are TGTGCCAGCAGTTTGAGACACGGGGAGGCTTTCTTT. This sequence encodes CASSLRHGEAFF.

The chain links TRBV7-2 to TRBJ2-7, with 9 bases that match TRBD2. J was trimmed by 5 bases and V by 5 bases; bases with no gene match: 7. The CDR3 length is 14 residues. Germline loops: CDR1 SGHTA, CDR2 FQGNSA. The CDR3 DNA sequence: TGTGCCAGCAGCCCCCTTAGCGGGAGCCACGAGCAGTACTTC. Its protein product is CASSPLSGSHEQYF.